A selection of T cell receptor beta chains follows, all from one sample in a study of memory CD4+ T cells and cytomegalovirus serostatus. The assay was immunoSEQ multiplex PCR, and TCRdb's table has in-frame clones only and misses some. The sample lists roughly 76,000 clones; 60% to 80% were seen once. Sequenced: memory CD4+ T cells from blood. The receptors originated from an adult in good health and CMV-seropositive. The CDR3 runs from the conserved cysteine through the conserved F or W. A D gene is named only where the DNA matches it firmly. The size field is filled for only some rows; it gives once, few, many or a size class.

clone_size	d_call	v_call	j_call	cdr3_aa
NA	NA	TRBV27	TRBJ2-6	CASSFWHSGANVLTF
NA	NA	TRBV7-9	TRBJ2-5	CASSPSGTALSTQYF
NA	NA	TRBV9	TRBJ2-3	CASSVAVSTDTQYF
NA	NA	TRBV5-6	TRBJ2-2	CASSRIPLSSSHGELFF
NA	NA	TRBV6-1	TRBJ1-1	CASIGTISMNTEAFF
NA	NA	TRBV7-8	TRBJ1-5	CASSLALDQPQHF
NA	NA	TRBV5-1	TRBJ1-2	CASSLGRLEGQNYGYTF
few	TRBD1	TRBV10-3	TRBJ2-3	CAANPGQGLDTQYF
NA	TRBD1	TRBV4-2	TRBJ1-3	CASSQDTGQGSGNTIYF
NA	NA	TRBV5-5	TRBJ1-5	CASSLLVSSNQPQHF
NA	NA	TRBV30	TRBJ2-3	CACTGSTDTQYF
NA	TRBD1	TRBV15	TRBJ2-1	CATSRAGQGVNEQFF
NA	TRBD2	TRBV19	TRBJ2-2	CASSSGTSGRAGELFF
NA	TRBD1	TRBV5-1	TRBJ1-2	CASSPGQGEGYTF
NA	TRBD2	TRBV5-6	TRBJ2-5	CASRTSGKETQYF
NA	NA	TRBV10-3	TRBJ1-1	CAISESGDTEAFF
NA	NA	TRBV20-1	TRBJ1-4	CSVLPNEKLFF
NA	TRBD1	TRBV5-4	TRBJ2-7	CASSEGGTGGVDEQYF
NA	NA	TRBV5-4	TRBJ1-4	CASSFAATNEKLFF
NA	TRBD2	TRBV30	TRBJ2-5	CAWSVTAGSETQYF
NA	TRBD2	TRBV5-1	TRBJ2-5	CASSLQGTRETQYF
NA	NA	TRBV30	TRBJ1-2	CAWSALEGGAGYTF
NA	TRBD1	TRBV18	TRBJ2-3	CASSPPGQGSDTQYF
few	TRBD2	TRBV30	TRBJ2-3	CAWKAGEDTQYF
NA	NA	TRBV29-1	TRBJ2-6	CSVGELGSGANVLTF
NA	NA	TRBV10-1	TRBJ1-1	CASRVGRTPEAFF
NA	NA	TRBV19	TRBJ1-3	CASSTGNTIYF
once	TRBD1	TRBV11-2	TRBJ2-1	CASSRPGTGEYNEQFF
NA	NA	TRBV5-8	TRBJ1-5	CASSLVMGPQHF
NA	TRBD2	TRBV6-6	TRBJ2-3	CASNLAGPSTDTQYF
NA	NA	TRBV5-4	TRBJ2-7	CASSWTRYEQYF
once	NA	TRBV6-5	TRBJ1-1	CASSYRRGVATEAFF